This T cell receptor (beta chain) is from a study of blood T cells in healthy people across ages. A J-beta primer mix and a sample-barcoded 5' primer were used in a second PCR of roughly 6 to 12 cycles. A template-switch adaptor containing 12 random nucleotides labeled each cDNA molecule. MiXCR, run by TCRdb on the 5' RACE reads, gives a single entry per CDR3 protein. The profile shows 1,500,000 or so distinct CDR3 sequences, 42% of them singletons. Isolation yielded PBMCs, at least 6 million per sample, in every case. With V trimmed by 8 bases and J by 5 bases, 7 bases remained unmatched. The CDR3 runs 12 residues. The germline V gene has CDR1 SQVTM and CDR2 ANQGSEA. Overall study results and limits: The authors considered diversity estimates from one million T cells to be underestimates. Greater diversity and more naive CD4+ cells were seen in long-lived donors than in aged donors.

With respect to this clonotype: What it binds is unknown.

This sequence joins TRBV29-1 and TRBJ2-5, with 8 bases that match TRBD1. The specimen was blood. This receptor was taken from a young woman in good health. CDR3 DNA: TGCAGCCGGACGGACAGGGATGAGACCCAGTACTTC. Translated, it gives CSRTDRDETQYF. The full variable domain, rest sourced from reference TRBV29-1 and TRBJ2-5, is SAVISQKPSRDICQRGTSLTIQCQVDSQVTMMFWYRQQPGQSLTLIATANQGSEATYESGFVIDKFPISRPNLTFSTLTVSNMSPEDSSIYLCSRTDRDETQYFGPGTRLLVL.